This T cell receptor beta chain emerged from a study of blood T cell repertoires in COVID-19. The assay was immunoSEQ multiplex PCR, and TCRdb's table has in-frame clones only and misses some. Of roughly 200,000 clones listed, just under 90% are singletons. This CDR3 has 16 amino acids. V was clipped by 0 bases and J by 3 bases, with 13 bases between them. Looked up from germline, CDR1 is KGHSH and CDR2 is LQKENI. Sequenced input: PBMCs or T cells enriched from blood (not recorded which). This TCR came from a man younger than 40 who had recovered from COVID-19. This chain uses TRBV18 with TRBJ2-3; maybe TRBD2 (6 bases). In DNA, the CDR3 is TGTGCCAGCTCACCACCCTCGGGAGAATGGACAGATACGCAGTATTTT. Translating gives CASSPPSGEWTDTQYF.